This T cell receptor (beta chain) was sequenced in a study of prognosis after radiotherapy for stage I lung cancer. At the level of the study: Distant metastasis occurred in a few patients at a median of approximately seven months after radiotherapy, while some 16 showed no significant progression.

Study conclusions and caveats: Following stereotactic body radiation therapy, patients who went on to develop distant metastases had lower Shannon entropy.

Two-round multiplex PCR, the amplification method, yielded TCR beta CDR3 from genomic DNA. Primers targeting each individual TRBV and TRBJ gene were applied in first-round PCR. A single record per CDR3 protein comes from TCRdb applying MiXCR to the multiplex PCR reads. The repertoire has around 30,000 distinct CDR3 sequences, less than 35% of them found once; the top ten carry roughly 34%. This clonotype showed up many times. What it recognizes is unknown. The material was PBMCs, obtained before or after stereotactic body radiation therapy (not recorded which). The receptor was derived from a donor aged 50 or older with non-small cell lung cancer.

For the CDR3, the DNA is TGTGCCAGCAGCCAAGTTTCCGGGGAGCTGTTTTTT. The encoded protein is CASSQVSGELFF. V gene TRBV3-1 combines with J gene TRBJ2-2, with D unresolved. CDR1 and CDR2 from the germline V gene are LGHDT and YNNKEL (reference sequence). The CDR3 consists of 12 residues. V lost 1 base and J 6 bases, leaving 3 bases between the germline ends.